This T cell receptor beta chain appears in the sequencing data of a study of blood T cell repertoires in COVID-19. Study background: Spain, Italy and the United States supplied samples that represented acute and convalescent COVID-19. T cells, B-cell-depleted T cells, or PBMCs supplied cDNA or gDNA.

Method: immunoSEQ multiplex PCR; TCRdb's copy keeps in-frame clones and lacks some. The sample carries tens of thousands of clones, around 87% recorded once. V was trimmed by 0 bases and J by 10 bases, leaving 33 bases between them. This CDR3 region has 19 residues. Germline V gene data show CDR1 as GTSNPN and CDR2 as SVGIG (reference sequence). V and J are TRBV30 and TRBJ1-1; a possible D gene is TRBD1 (6 bases). This receptor was obtained from a male donor with acute or convalescent COVID-19. The source material was peripheral blood. DNA of the CDR3: TGTGCCTGGAGTGTAACAGGGAACTCCAACTCCGGCCCGGGGGGACGAGCTTTCTTT. It translates to CAWSVTGNSNSGPGGRAFF.